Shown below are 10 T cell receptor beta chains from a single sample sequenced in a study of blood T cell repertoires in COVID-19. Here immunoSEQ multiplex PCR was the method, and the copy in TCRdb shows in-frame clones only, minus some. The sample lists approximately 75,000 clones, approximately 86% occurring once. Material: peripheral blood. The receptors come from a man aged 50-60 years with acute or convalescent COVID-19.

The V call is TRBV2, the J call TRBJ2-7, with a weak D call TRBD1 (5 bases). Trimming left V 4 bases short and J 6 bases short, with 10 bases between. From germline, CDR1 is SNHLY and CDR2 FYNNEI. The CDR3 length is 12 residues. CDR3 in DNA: TGTGCCAGCAGTGGGGCAGGGCTCGAGCAGTACTTC. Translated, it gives CASSGAGLEQYF.

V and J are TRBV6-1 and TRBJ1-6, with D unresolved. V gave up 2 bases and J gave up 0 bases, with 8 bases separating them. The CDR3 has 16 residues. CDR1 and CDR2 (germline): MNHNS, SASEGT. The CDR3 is CASSEIESSYNSPLHF. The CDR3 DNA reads TGTGCCAGCAGTGAAATAGAAAGCTCCTATAATTCACCCCTCCACTTT.

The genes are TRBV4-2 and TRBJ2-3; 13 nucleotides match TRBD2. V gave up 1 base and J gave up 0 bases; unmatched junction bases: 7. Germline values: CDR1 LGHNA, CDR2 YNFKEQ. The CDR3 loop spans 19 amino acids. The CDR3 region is CASSQVAWTSGGSTDTQYF. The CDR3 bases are TGTGCCAGCAGCCAAGTAGCATGGACTAGCGGGGGAAGCACAGATACGCAGTATTTT.

CDR3: CASSVAGGYNEQFF. Written as DNA, the CDR3 is TGTGCCAGTAGTGTAGCGGGGGGGTACAATGAGCAGTTCTTC. V is TRBV19 and J is TRBJ2-1; 11 bases line up with TRBD2. Trimming removed 5 bases from V and 4 bases from J; junction bases left unmatched: 1. The length of the CDR3 is 14 residues. Germline-derived CDR1 and CDR2 are LNHDA and SQIVND (reference sequence).

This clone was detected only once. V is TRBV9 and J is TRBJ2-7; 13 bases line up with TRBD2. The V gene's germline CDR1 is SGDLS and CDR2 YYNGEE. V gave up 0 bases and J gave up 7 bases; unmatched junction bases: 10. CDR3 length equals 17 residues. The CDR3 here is CASSVAPGTSGVGEQYF. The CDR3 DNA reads TGTGCCAGCAGCGTAGCACCAGGGACTAGCGGGGTGGGGGAGCAGTACTTC.

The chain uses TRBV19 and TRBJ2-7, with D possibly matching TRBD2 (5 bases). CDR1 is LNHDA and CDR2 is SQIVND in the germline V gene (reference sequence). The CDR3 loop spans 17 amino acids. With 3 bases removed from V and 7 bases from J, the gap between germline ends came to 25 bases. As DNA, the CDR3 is TGTGCCAGTAGTATCGAATTGGAGGTAGGAGGTAGAGGGGAGCAGTACTTC. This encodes CASSIELEVGGRGEQYF.

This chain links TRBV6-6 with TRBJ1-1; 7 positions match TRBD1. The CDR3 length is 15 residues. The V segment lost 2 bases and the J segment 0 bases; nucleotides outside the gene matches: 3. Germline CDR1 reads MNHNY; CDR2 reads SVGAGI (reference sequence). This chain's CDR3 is CASSYGQALNTEAFF. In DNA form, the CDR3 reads TGTGCCAGCAGTTACGGACAGGCACTGAACACTGAAGCTTTCTTT.

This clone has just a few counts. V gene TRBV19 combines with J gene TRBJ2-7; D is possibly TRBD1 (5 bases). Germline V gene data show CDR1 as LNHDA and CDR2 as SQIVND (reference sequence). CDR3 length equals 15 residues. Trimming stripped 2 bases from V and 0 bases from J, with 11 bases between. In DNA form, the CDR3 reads TGTGCCAGTAGTATAAAGTTAGACAGCTCCTACGAGCAGTACTTC. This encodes CASSIKLDSSYEQYF.

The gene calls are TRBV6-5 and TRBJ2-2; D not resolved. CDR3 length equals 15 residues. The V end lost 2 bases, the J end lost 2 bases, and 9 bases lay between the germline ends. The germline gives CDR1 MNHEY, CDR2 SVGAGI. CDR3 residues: CASSYQTPNTGELFF. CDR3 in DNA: TGTGCCAGCAGTTACCAGACACCAAACACCGGGGAGCTGTTTTTT.

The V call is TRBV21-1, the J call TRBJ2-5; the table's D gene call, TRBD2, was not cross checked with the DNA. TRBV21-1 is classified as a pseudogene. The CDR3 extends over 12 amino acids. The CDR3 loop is CASRAPSGTQYF. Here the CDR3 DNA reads TGTGCCAGCAGAGCCCCTAGCGGGACCCAGTACTTC.